This TCR beta chain was identified during a study of T cells in Graves' hyperthyroidism and ophthalmopathy. Diagnosing involved the use of clinical symptoms, serum thyroxine and TRAb, thyroid ultrasound and orbital computed tomography. The source material, RNA transcripts, was used to amplify TCR beta CDR3 regions. Primed by the HTBI set, a first-round RT-PCR was run on the TCR CDR3. MiXCR, run by TCRdb on the multiplex PCR reads, gives a single entry per CDR3 protein. The table records about 720,000 distinct CDR3 sequences, about 15% of them present only once. This clonotype was seen more than once but under ten times. Germline V lookup: CDR1 KGHDR, CDR2 SFDVKD. The CDR3 covers 16 residues. V trimming: 0 bases; J trimming: 6 bases; junction bases outside the gene matches: 6.

This sequence originates from a young man with Graves' hyperthyroidism. This chain connects TRBV24-1 to TRBJ2-1, with TRBD2 matching 8 bases. The sample comprised blood. The CDR3 loop reads CATSDLPSGSLNEQFF. In DNA, the CDR3 is TGTGCCACCAGTGATTTGCCCAGCGGGAGCCTCAATGAGCAGTTCTTC.